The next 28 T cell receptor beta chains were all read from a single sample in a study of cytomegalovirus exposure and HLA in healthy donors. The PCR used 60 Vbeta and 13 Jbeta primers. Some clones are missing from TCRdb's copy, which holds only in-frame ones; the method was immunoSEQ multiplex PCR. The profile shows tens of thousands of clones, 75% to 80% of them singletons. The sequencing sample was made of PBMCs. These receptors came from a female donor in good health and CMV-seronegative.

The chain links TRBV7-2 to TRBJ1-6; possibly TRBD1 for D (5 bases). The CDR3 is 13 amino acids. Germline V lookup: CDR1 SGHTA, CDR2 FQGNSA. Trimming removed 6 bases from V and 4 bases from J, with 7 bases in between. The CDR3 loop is CASRAGYNSPLHF. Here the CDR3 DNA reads TGTGCCAGCAGGGCAGGGTATAATTCACCCCTCCACTTT.

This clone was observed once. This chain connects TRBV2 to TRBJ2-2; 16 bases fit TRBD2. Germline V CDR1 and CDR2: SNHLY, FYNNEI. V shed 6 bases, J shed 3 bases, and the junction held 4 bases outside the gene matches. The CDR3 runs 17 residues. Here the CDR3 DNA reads TGTGCCAGCAGACCGGGACTAGCGGGAGGGTACACCGGGGAGCTGTTTTTT. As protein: CASRPGLAGGYTGELFF.

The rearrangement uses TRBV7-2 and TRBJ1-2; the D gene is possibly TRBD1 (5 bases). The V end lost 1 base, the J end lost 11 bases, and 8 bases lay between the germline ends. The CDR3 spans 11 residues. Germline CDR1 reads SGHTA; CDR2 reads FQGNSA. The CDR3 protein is CASSLGRAYTF. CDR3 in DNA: TGTGCCAGCAGCTTAGGCAGGGCGTACACCTTC.

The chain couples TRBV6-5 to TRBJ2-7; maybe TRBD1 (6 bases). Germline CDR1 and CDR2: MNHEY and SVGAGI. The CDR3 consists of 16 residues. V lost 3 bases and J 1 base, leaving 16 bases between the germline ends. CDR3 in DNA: TGTGCCAGCAGTTATAAGTCGCAGGGGCGTTCCTACGAGCAGTACTTC. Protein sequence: CASSYKSQGRSYEQYF.

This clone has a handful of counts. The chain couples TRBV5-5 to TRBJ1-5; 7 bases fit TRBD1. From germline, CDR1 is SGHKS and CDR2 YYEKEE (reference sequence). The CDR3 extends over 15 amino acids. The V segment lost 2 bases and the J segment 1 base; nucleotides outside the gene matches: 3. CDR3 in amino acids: CASSFRGASNQPQHF. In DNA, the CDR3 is TGTGCCAGCAGCTTCAGGGGGGCGAGCAATCAGCCCCAGCATTTT.

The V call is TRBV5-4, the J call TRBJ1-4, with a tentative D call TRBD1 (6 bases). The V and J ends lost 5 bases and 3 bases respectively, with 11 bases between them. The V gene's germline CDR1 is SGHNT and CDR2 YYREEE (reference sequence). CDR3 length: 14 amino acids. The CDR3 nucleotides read TGTGCCAGCAGTTACGGACAGCCTAATGAAAAACTGTTTTTT. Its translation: CASSYGQPNEKLFF.

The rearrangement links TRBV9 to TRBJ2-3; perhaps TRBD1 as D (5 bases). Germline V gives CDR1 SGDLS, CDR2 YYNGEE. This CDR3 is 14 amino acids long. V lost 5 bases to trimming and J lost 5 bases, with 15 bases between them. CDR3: CASSADRLQDTQYF. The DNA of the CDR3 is TGTGCCAGCAGTGCTGACAGATTACAAGATACGCAGTATTTT.

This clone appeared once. In DNA form, the CDR3 reads TGTGCCAGCAGTTACTCGAGGCCGACGGCTGGCTACGAGCAGTACTTC. This translates into CASSYSRPTAGYEQYF. This sequence joins TRBV6-5 and TRBJ2-7, with unresolved D. CDR1 and CDR2 from the germline V gene are MNHEY and SVGAGI. V lost 0 bases, J lost 3 bases, and 15 bases lay in between. CDR3 length: 16 residues.

In DNA form, the CDR3 reads TGTGCCAGCAGCGGGGGACAGGGAACTGGAAACACCATATATTTT. Translated: CASSGGQGTGNTIYF. The J gene is TRBJ1-3, the V gene TRBV9; 9 positions match TRBD1. Germline CDR1 SGDLS, CDR2 YYNGEE. This CDR3 contains 15 residues. Germline trimming cut 3 bases from V and 2 bases from J; bases unmatched to any gene: 3.

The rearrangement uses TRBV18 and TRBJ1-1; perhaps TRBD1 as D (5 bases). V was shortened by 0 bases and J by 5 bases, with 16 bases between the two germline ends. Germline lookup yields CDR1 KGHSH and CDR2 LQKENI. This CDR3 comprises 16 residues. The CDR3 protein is CASSPPVVTEKTEAFF. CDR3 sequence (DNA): TGTGCCAGCTCACCACCGGTAGTGACAGAGAAAACTGAAGCTTTCTTT.

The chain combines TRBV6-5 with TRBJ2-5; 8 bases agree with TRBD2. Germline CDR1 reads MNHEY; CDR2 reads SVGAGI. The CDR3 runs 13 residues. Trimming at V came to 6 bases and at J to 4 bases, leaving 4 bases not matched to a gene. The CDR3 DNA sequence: TGTGCCAGCAGCTCGGGGGGGAGAGAGACCCAGTACTTC. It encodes CASSSGGRETQYF.

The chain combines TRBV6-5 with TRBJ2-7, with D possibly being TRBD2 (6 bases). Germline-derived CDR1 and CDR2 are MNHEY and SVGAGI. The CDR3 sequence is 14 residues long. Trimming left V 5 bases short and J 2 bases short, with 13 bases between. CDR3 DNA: TGTGCCAGCAGTCCCCGACTAGGAGCCTACGAGCAGTACTTC. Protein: CASSPRLGAYEQYF.

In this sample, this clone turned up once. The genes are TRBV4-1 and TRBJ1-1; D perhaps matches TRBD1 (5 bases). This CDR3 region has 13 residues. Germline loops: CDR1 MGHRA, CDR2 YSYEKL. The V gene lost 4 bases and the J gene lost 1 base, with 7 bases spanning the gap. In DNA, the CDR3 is TGCGCCAGCAGCCCGACAGAGAACACTGAAGCTTTCTTT. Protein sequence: CASSPTENTEAFF.

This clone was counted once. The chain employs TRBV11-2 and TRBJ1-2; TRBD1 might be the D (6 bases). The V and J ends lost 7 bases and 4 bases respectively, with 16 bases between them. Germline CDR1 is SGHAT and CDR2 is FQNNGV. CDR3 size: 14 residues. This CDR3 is CASTSPRGSYGYTF. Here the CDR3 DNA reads TGTGCCAGCACCTCCCCTAGGGGGTCCTATGGCTACACCTTC.

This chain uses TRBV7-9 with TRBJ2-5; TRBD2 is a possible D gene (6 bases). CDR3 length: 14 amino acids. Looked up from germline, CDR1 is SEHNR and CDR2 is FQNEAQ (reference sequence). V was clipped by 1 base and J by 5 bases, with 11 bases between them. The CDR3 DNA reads TGTGCCAGCAGCTTAGGGAGGGAAAGGGAGACCCAGTACTTC. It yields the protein CASSLGRERETQYF.

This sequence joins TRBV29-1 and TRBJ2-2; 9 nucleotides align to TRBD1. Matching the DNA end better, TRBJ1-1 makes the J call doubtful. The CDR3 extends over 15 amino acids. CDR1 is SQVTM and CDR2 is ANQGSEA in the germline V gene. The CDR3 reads CSDRDREAGNTEAFF. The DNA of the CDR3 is TGCAGCGACCGGGACAGGGAGGCGGGGAACACTGAAGCTTTCTTT.

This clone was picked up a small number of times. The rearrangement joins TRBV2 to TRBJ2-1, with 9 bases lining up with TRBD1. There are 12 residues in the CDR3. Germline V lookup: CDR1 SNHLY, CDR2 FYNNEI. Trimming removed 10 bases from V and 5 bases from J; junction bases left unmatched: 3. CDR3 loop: CATWTGDNEQFF. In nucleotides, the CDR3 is TGTGCCACCTGGACAGGGGACAATGAGCAGTTCTTC. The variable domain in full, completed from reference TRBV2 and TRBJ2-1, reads EPEVTQTPSHQVTQMGQEVILRCVPISNHLYFYWYRQILGQKVEFLVSFYNNEISEKSEIFDDQFSVERPDGSNFTLKIRSTKLEDSAMYFCATWTGDNEQFFGPGTRLTVL.

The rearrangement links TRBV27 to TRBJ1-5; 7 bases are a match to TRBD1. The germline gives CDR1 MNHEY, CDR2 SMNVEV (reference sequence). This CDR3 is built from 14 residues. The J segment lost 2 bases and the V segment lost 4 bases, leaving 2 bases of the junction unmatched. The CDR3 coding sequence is TGTGCCAGCAGTTACAGGGGTGGCAATCAGCCCCAGCATTTT. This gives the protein CASSYRGGNQPQHF.

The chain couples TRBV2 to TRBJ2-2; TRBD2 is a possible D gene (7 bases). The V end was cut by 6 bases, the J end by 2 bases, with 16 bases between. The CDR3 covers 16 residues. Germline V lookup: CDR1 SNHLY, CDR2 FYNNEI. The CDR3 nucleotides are TGTGCCAGCAGCCAAATAGGGGGGGCAAACACCGGGGAGCTGTTTTTT. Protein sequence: CASSQIGGANTGELFF.

Written as DNA, the CDR3 is TGCAGTGCTAGTCTCCTAGATGAGCAGTTCTTC. This gives the protein CSASLLDEQFF. V usage is TRBV20-1 and J usage is TRBJ2-1, with D hard to call. The CDR3 has 11 amino acids. Germline V CDR1 and CDR2: DFQATT, SNEGSKA (reference sequence). The V gene lost 3 bases and the J gene lost 8 bases, with 8 bases spanning the gap.

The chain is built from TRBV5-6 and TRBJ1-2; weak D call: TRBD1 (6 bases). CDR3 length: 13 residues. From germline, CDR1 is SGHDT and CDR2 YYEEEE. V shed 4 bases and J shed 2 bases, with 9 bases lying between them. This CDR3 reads CASSPGVNYGYTF. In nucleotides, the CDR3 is TGTGCCAGCAGCCCAGGGGTAAACTATGGCTACACCTTC.

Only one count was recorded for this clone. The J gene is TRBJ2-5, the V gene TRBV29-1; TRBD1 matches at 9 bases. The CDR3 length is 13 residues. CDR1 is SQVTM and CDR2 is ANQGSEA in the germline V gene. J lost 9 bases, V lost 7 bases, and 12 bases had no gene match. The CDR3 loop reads CSAKSRQGGAQYF. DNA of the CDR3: TGCAGCGCTAAATCTCGACAGGGGGGGGCCCAGTACTTC.

The CDR3 sequence: CSVPGLGGEQYF. The CDR3 region has the DNA TGCAGCGTACCGGGACTAGGTGGCGAGCAGTACTTC. The rearrangement links TRBV29-1 to TRBJ2-7, with 8 bases fitting TRBD2. Germline values: CDR1 SQVTM, CDR2 ANQGSEA. This CDR3 spans 12 amino acids. Trimming at V came to 6 bases and at J to 6 bases, leaving 7 bases not matched to a gene.

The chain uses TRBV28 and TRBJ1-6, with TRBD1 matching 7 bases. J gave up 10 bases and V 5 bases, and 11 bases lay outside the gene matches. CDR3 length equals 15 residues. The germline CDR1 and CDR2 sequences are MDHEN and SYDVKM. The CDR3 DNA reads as TGTGCCAGCAGTCCCCTGGGACAGCTTGAGTCACCCCTCCACTTT. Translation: CASSPLGQLESPLHF.

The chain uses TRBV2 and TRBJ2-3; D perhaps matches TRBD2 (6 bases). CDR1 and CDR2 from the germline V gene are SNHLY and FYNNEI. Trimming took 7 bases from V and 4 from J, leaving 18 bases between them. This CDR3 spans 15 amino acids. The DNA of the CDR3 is TGTGCCAGCATAGTGACGGGAGAGTATCCAGATACGCAGTATTTT. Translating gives CASIVTGEYPDTQYF.

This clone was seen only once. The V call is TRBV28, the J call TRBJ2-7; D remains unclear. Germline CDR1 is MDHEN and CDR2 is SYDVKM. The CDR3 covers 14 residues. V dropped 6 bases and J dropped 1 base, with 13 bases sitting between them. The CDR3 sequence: CASRERILSYEQYF. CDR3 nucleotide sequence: TGTGCCAGCAGAGAGAGAATCCTATCCTACGAGCAGTACTTC.

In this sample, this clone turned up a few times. As DNA, the CDR3 is TGTGCCAGCAGCAAAGGACAGGGGGCTAGATTTGAAAAACTGTTTTTT. Amino acids: CASSKGQGARFEKLFF. The V and J genes are TRBV6-6 and TRBJ1-4; TRBD1 aligns across 11 bases. In germline, CDR1 is MNHNY, CDR2 SVGAGI (reference sequence). The CDR3 extends over 16 amino acids. The V and J ends lost 6 bases and 7 bases, in that order; junction bases with no gene match: 10.

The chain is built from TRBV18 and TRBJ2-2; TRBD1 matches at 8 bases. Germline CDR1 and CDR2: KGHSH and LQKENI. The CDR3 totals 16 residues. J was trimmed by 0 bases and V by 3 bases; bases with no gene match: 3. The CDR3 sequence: CASSPSDRANTGELFF. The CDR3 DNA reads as TGTGCCAGCTCACCGTCGGACAGGGCGAACACCGGGGAGCTGTTTTTT.